Listed here are 5 T cell receptor beta chains from one sample, sequenced in a study of cytomegalovirus exposure and HLA in healthy donors. The study ran its PCR with 60 Vbeta and 13 Jbeta primers. The table came from immunoSEQ multiplex PCR; TCRdb's copy has only in-frame clones and leaves some out. The data show 100,000 or so clones, with about 77% seen just once and around 5.3% held by the top ten. Source material: PBMCs. These receptors came from a woman between 35 and 50 years old in good health and CMV-seronegative.

The rearrangement uses TRBV7-9 and TRBJ2-7; 8 bases are shared with TRBD1. With V trimmed by 5 bases and J by 4 bases, 7 bases remained unmatched. Germline CDR1 SEHNR, CDR2 FQNEAQ (reference sequence). This CDR3 spans 14 amino acids. This CDR3 is CASSRQGSTYEQYF. CDR3 DNA: TGTGCCAGCAGCCGACAGGGGTCCACGTACGAGCAGTACTTC.

The V call is TRBV7-2, the J call TRBJ1-4, with TRBD1 as a possible D gene (6 bases). V lost 2 bases and J 3 bases, leaving 16 bases between the germline ends. Germline CDR1 reads SGHTA; CDR2 reads FQGNSA. The CDR3 runs to 17 residues. The CDR3 region is CASSLLGGLLANEKLFF. The CDR3 coding sequence is TGTGCCAGCAGCTTATTAGGGGGTCTTTTAGCTAATGAAAAACTGTTTTTT.

CDR3 DNA sequence: TGTGCCAGCAGCCAAGTTGAGCGGGGGGGCCGTGGTGAGCAGTTCTTC. Translated: CASSQVERGGRGEQFF. The rearrangement links TRBV4-2 to TRBJ2-1, with 10 bases identical to TRBD2. Germline CDR1 is LGHNA and CDR2 is YNFKEQ. This CDR3 comprises 16 residues. V shed 1 base, J shed 9 bases, and the junction held 9 bases outside the gene matches.

The V and J genes are TRBV6-5 and TRBJ1-1; D not resolved. This CDR3 comprises 13 residues. Trimming took 6 bases from V and 1 from J, leaving 9 bases between them. Germline CDR1 reads MNHEY; CDR2 reads SVGAGI. In nucleotides, the CDR3 is TGTGCCAGCAGCCCGTTTTGGAACACTGAAGCTTTCTTT. Translated, it gives CASSPFWNTEAFF.

The rearrangement links TRBV5-4 to TRBJ1-2, with D unclear. CDR1 and CDR2 from the germline V gene are SGHNT and YYREEE (reference sequence). The V end lost 4 bases, the J end lost 3 bases, and 10 bases lay between the germline ends. The CDR3 spans 13 residues. CDR3 in amino acids: CASSPREHYGYTF. In nucleotides, the CDR3 is TGTGCCAGCAGCCCGAGGGAGCACTATGGCTACACCTTC.